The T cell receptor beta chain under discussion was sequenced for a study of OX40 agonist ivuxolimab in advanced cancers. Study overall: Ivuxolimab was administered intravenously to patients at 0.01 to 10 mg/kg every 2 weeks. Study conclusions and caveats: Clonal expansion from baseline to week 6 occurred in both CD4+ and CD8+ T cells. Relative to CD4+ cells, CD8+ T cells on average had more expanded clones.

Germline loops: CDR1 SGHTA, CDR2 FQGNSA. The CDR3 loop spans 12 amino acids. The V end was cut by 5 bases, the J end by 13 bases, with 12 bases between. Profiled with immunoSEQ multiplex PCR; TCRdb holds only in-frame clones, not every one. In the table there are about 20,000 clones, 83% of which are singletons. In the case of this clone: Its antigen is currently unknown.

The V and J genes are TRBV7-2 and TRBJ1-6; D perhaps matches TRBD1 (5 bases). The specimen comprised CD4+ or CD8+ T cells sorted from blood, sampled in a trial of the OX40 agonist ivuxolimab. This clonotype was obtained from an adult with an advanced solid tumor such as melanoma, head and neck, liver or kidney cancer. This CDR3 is CASSHLGDPLHF. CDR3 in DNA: TGTGCCAGCAGCCATCTGGGGGATCCCCTCCACTTT.